This T cell receptor (beta chain) stems from a study of T cells in localized non-small cell lung cancer. Study-wide findings and caveats: Elevated circulating T cell density in blood was associated with longer overall survival. Of the tissues analyzed, uninvolved adjacent lung showed maximal T cell clonality, greater than tumor.

TCRdb's table, derived via immunoSEQ multiplex PCR, lists solely in-frame clones and lacks some. The sample consists of fewer than 60,000 clones, around 83% of them appearing once. As concerns this clone: No antigen is known for it.

The CDR3 contains 15 residues. Looked up from germline, CDR1 is SGHVS and CDR2 is FNYEAQ. J was trimmed by 6 bases and V by 1 base; bases with no gene match: 4. The chain uses TRBV7-6 and TRBJ2-2; 8 positions match TRBD2. The sequencing used peripheral blood, collected before any cancer treatment. The source is a female donor at least 60 years old with stage II squamous cell lung carcinoma. The CDR3 spells CASSLGAGAAGELFF. CDR3 sequence (DNA): TGTGCCAGCAGCTTAGGAGCGGGGGCCGCCGGGGAGCTGTTTTTT.